The 22 T cell receptor beta chains below come from one sample, sequenced in a study of shared clonotypes between healthy human individuals. The data were produced by immunoSEQ multiplex PCR, yet TCRdb's version contains in-frame clones alone and is incomplete. The repertoire holds roughly 1,000,000 clones, with approximately 78% as singletons. The specimen sequenced was memory CD4+ T cells from PBMCs. Subset defined: CD45RA-negative fraction. The receptor source for this set is a man younger than 35 in good health. Some clones in this sample may be carry-over from other donors' samples.

In this sample, this clone turned up once. Other nucleotide sequences from this sample produce the same CDR3. This chain joins TRBV11-2 and TRBJ2-7; D is perhaps TRBD2 (5 bases). Germline values: CDR1 SGHAT, CDR2 FQNNGV. The ends were cut back, 4 bases at V and 2 bases at J, with 12 bases in the middle. The CDR3 is made up of 14 amino acids. In nucleotides, the CDR3 is TGTGCCAGCAGCTCACCGACGGGGACCTACGAGCAGTACTTC. Protein sequence: CASSSPTGTYEQYF.

This sequence joins TRBV2 and TRBJ1-1, with 7 bases identical to TRBD1. The CDR3 runs to 14 residues. Looked up from germline, CDR1 is SNHLY and CDR2 is FYNNEI. V lost 2 bases, J lost 4 bases, and 4 bases stayed unmatched. The CDR3 nucleotides are TGTGCCAGCAGTGAATCACACAGGGGCACTGAAGCTTTCTTT. Translation gives CASSESHRGTEAFF.

The V call is TRBV18, the J call TRBJ2-7; 13 bases fit TRBD2. Germline lookup yields CDR1 KGHSH and CDR2 LQKENI. V dropped 1 base and J dropped 2; count of bases not matched to a gene: 11. The length of the CDR3 is 19 residues. Written as DNA, the CDR3 is TGTGCCAGCTCACCACGTCCAACGGTGGGACTAGCGGGGACCTACGAGCAGTACTTC. This codes for CASSPRPTVGLAGTYEQYF.

The chain combines TRBV5-5 with TRBJ1-3; D gene unclear. This CDR3 region has 14 residues. Germline assignment: CDR1 SGHKS and CDR2 YYEKEE (reference sequence). The V gene lost 1 base and the J gene lost 0 bases, with 5 bases spanning the gap. CDR3 in amino acids: CASSLRISGNTIYF. For the CDR3, the DNA is TGTGCCAGCAGCTTGCGGATCTCTGGAAACACCATATATTTT.

The rearrangement joins TRBV25-1 to TRBJ2-6; no clear D gene. Germline V gene sequence: CDR1 MGHDK, CDR2 SYGVNS. V was cut by 4 bases and J by 0 bases, with 10 bases left in between. This CDR3 is 16 amino acids long. CDR3: CASSGLSNSGANVLTF. CDR3 coding DNA: TGTGCCAGCAGTGGACTGAGTAACTCTGGGGCCAACGTCCTGACTTTC.

This sequence joins TRBV18 and TRBJ1-3; no clear D gene. Germline V CDR1 and CDR2: KGHSH, LQKENI. This CDR3 is 14 amino acids long. V was clipped by 6 bases and J by 0 bases, with 9 bases between them. The CDR3 here is CASSVTYSGNTIYF. The CDR3 DNA reads TGTGCCAGCTCCGTAACCTACTCTGGAAACACCATATATTTT.

CDR3 nucleotide sequence: TGTGCCAGCAGCCCAGGACTGGACAATCAGCCCCAGCATTTT. It translates to CASSPGLDNQPQHF. The chain employs TRBV9 and TRBJ1-5; D gene ambiguous. Per germline, CDR1 SGDLS and CDR2 YYNGEE. This CDR3 comprises 14 residues. With 4 bases removed from V and 3 bases from J, the gap between germline ends came to 11 bases.

V gene TRBV9 combines with J gene TRBJ2-3; D is ambiguous. The CDR3 runs to 13 residues. V was pared by 3 bases and J by 4 bases, with 9 bases between. Looked up from germline, CDR1 is SGDLS and CDR2 is YYNGEE. CDR3 residues: CASSGARPDTQYF. In nucleotides, the CDR3 is TGTGCCAGCAGCGGAGCTAGACCAGATACGCAGTATTTT. Combining the CDR3 with reference TRBV9 and TRBJ2-3 gives the whole variable domain DSGVTQTPKHLITATGQRVTLRCSPRSGDLSVYWYQQSLDQGLQFLIQYYNGEERAKGNILERFSAQQFPDLHSELNLSSLELGDSALYFCASSGARPDTQYFGPGTRLTVL.

The chain has TRBV11-2 and TRBJ2-1; D might be TRBD1 or TRBD2, each matching 5 bases. V shed 7 bases and J shed 6 bases, with 13 bases lying between them. The germline CDR1 and CDR2 sequences are SGHAT and FQNNGV. The length of the CDR3 is 13 residues. CDR3: CASIQARGNEQFF. CDR3 coding DNA: TGTGCCAGCATCCAGGCGAGGGGCAATGAGCAGTTCTTC. The full variable domain, with the rest looked up from reference TRBV11-2 and TRBJ2-1, is EAGVAQSPRYKIIEKRQSVAFWCNPISGHATLYWYQQILGQGPKLLIQFQNNGVVDDSQLPKDRFSAERLKGVDSTLKIQPAKLEDSAVYLCASIQARGNEQFFGPGTRLTVL.

V is TRBV30 and J is TRBJ2-7; no firm D call. V was trimmed by 1 base and J by 1 base, leaving 5 bases between them. Looked up from germline, CDR1 is GTSNPN and CDR2 is SVGIG (reference sequence). This CDR3 has 12 amino acids. This CDR3 reads CAWSGDSYEQYF. The CDR3 nucleotides read TGTGCCTGGAGTGGCGATTCCTACGAGCAGTACTTC.

The chain combines TRBV7-3 with TRBJ2-3; TRBD2 is a possible D gene (6 bases). The germline V gene encodes CDR1 SGHTA and CDR2 FQGTGA. Trimming took 5 bases from V and 0 from J, leaving 15 bases between them. The CDR3 contains 16 residues. The CDR3 DNA reads TGTGCCAGCAGCCCCCGGGTAGCGGCTAGCACAGATACGCAGTATTTT. Amino acids: CASSPRVAASTDTQYF.

V is TRBV29-1 and J is TRBJ1-4, with D possibly being TRBD1 (5 bases). Trimming removed 5 bases from V and 4 bases from J, with 11 bases in between. Germline V gives CDR1 SQVTM, CDR2 ANQGSEA. This CDR3 has 13 amino acids. The CDR3 coding sequence is TGCAGCGTTCTAAGACAGTTTAATGAAAAACTGTTTTTT. Translating it yields CSVLRQFNEKLFF.

V is TRBV19 and J is TRBJ2-7, with 13 bases aligning to TRBD2. This CDR3 is built from 15 residues. Looked up from germline, CDR1 is LNHDA and CDR2 is SQIVND (reference sequence). After removal of 7 bases from V and 2 bases from J, the junction contained 5 bases not matched to a gene. This CDR3 is CASTPTSGGTYEQYF. CDR3 nucleotide sequence: TGTGCCAGTACCCCGACTAGCGGGGGGACCTACGAGCAGTACTTC.

The genes are TRBV7-3 and TRBJ1-2, with 7 bases aligning to TRBD1. V was clipped by 2 bases and J by 6 bases; unmatched bases: 9. Germline loops: CDR1 SGHTA, CDR2 FQGTGA. The CDR3 is 15 residues long. The CDR3 is CASSLSGDSPHGYTF. The CDR3 DNA follows: TGTGCCAGCAGCTTATCTGGGGACAGCCCGCATGGCTACACCTTC. The entire variable domain, with the rest obtained from reference TRBV7-3 and TRBJ1-2, is as follows: GAGVSQTPSNKVTEKGKYVELRCDPISGHTALYWYRQSLGQGPEFLIYFQGTGAADDSGLPNDRFFAVRPEGSVSTLKIQRTERGDSAVYLCASSLSGDSPHGYTFGSGTRLTVV.

The J gene is TRBJ1-5, the V gene TRBV12-5; D is perhaps TRBD1 (6 bases). Germline-derived CDR1 and CDR2 are LGHNT and FRNRAP. The CDR3 has 16 residues. V was clipped by 5 bases and J by 4 bases, with 18 bases between them. DNA of the CDR3: TGTGCTAGTGGTCCCCGGACAGCGGGCGTAAATCAGCCCCAGCATTTT. It is translated as CASGPRTAGVNQPQHF.

V usage is TRBV27 and J usage is TRBJ1-1; 7 nucleotides align to TRBD1. This CDR3 has 13 residues. Germline assignment: CDR1 MNHEY and CDR2 SMNVEV (reference sequence). The junction had 6 bases not matched to a gene; V was cut back by 6 bases and J by 5 bases. The CDR3 coding sequence is TGTGCCAGCAGGCTACAGGGGAGGACTGAAGCTTTCTTT. It specifies CASRLQGRTEAFF.

The CDR3, as DNA: TGCGCCAGCAGCTTGTTTACCGACAGCCAGTCTGGCTACACCTTC. Its protein is CASSLFTDSQSGYTF. The chain recombines TRBV5-1 with TRBJ1-2; the D gene is possibly TRBD1 (5 bases). V was shortened by 1 base and J by 7 bases, with 17 bases between the two germline ends. The CDR3 covers 15 residues. The germline CDR1 and CDR2 sequences are SGHRS and YFSETQ. Filled out from reference TRBV5-1 and TRBJ1-2, the complete variable domain reads KAGVTQTPRYLIKTRGQQVTLSCSPISGHRSVSWYQQTPGQGLQFLFEYFSETQRNKGNFPGRFSGRQFSNSRSEMNVSTLELGDSALYLCASSLFTDSQSGYTFGSGTRLTVV.

The V gene is TRBV11-2, the J gene TRBJ2-1; no reliable D call. The germline V and J ends were trimmed by 1 base and 6 bases, with 19 bases remaining between them. CDR3 size: 17 residues. CDR1 SGHAT and CDR2 FQNNGV come from the germline V gene. CDR3 DNA sequence: TGTGCCAGCAGCTTAGGAGCAAGATTGGGGAAATTCAATGAGCAGTTCTTC. Amino acids: CASSLGARLGKFNEQFF.

The rearrangement joins TRBV28 to TRBJ2-2, with TRBD2 matching over 7 bases. This CDR3 spans 15 amino acids. V shed 6 bases, J shed 3 bases, and the junction held 7 bases outside the gene matches. The germline gives CDR1 MDHEN, CDR2 SYDVKM. This CDR3 is CASSFPGRDTGELFF. The CDR3 DNA follows: TGTGCCAGCAGCTTCCCTGGGAGGGACACCGGGGAGCTGTTTTTT.

This chain uses TRBV7-2 with TRBJ2-3; D is ambiguous. Trimming shortened V by 7 bases and J by 6 bases, and 8 bases separated the two germline ends. CDR1 and CDR2 (germline): SGHTA, FQGNSA. This CDR3 region has 11 residues. CDR3 sequence: CASKGRDTQYF. CDR3 sequence (DNA): TGTGCCAGCAAAGGGCGGGATACGCAGTATTTT.

In this sample, this clone turned up a few times. This rearrangement joins TRBV9 to TRBJ2-4; D may match TRBD1 or TRBD2 (6 bases each). This CDR3 contains 18 residues. V was shortened by 4 bases and J by 1 base, with 21 bases between the two germline ends. The germline V gene encodes CDR1 SGDLS and CDR2 YYNGEE. The CDR3 nucleotides are TGTGCCAGCAGCCCGCGAGGGGGGCCGGAGCGCGCCAAAAACATTCAGTACTTC. This sequence encodes CASSPRGGPERAKNIQYF. Together with reference TRBV9 and TRBJ2-4, the CDR3 gives the full variable domain: DSGVTQTPKHLITATGQRVTLRCSPRSGDLSVYWYQQSLDQGLQFLIQYYNGEERAKGNILERFSAQQFPDLHSELNLSSLELGDSALYFCASSPRGGPERAKNIQYFGAGTRLSVL.

The chain couples TRBV5-4 to TRBJ2-7; no firm D call. V lost 4 bases and J 7 bases, leaving 12 bases between the germline ends. Per germline, CDR1 SGHNT and CDR2 YYREEE (reference sequence). This CDR3 contains 12 residues. CDR3 coding DNA: TGTGCCAGCAGCGTTCCCGGTGGGGAGCAGTACTTC. It specifies CASSVPGGEQYF.